A single T cell receptor beta chain is shown here with its context. Its antigen is not known. Negatively enriched CD4+ T cells were divided by CD45RA into naive and memory. The germline CDR1 and CDR2 sequences are MNHEY and SMNVEV (reference sequence). The CDR3 has 16 amino acids. V gave up 5 bases and J gave up 5 bases; unmatched junction bases: 12. Sequenced by immunoSEQ multiplex PCR; TCRdb stores in-frame clones only, minus some. The data contain about 2.3 million clones, approximately 95% of them seen just once; the ten biggest clones take up approximately 0.4%. The data were obtained in a study of shared clonotypes between healthy human individuals. Study-level findings and limits: Shared clonotypes: about 5.3% naive CD4, around 3.5% naive CD8, roughly 2.4% memory CD4, about 0.41% memory CD8.

This clonotype was sampled from a man in his late teens or twenties in good health. Some clones in this sample may be carry-over from other donors' samples. The sample comprised naive CD4+ T cells from PBMCs. Subset specified: CD45RA+ positively selected. The V and J genes are TRBV27 and TRBJ2-5; 9 bases agree with TRBD2. CDR3 DNA sequence: TGTGCCAGCAGTCCTATAGCGGGAGAGGGCAGCGAGACCCAGTACTTC. This sequence encodes CASSPIAGEGSETQYF.